This TCR beta chain was captured in a study of blood T cell repertoires in COVID-19. Study-wide background: COVID-19 samples collected from the United States, Italy and Spain covered acute and convalescent phases. Nucleic acid was either cDNA or gDNA, and it came from T cells, B-cell-depleted T cells, or PBMCs.

It was during active infection that Seattle patients were enrolled and then longitudinally followed. Source study methods: Reference gene primer amplification in the assay estimated nucleated cell counts. This table comes from immunoSEQ multiplex PCR, and its TCRdb copy is limited to in-frame clones, with some not included. V, J and clone size are those of that table, while D and trimming were read from the DNA. The sample lists about 210,000 clones; almost 85% were seen once. The J segment lost 4 bases and the V segment lost 4 bases, leaving 8 bases of the junction unmatched. Germline CDR1 and CDR2: SGHTA and FQGNSA. The CDR3 is 15 amino acids.

The V call is TRBV7-2, the J call TRBJ1-2; 8 bases are a match to TRBD1. The specimen sequenced was peripheral blood. This TCR came from a woman in her 70s with COVID-19, enrolled during active disease. CDR3 sequence reads: CASSSLRGPIYGYTF. In DNA, the CDR3 is TGTGCCAGCAGCTCCCTCAGGGGGCCTATCTATGGCTACACCTTC.